This T cell receptor (beta chain) originates from a study of blood T cell repertoires in COVID-19. Method: immunoSEQ multiplex PCR; TCRdb's copy keeps in-frame clones and lacks some. The sample includes tens of thousands of clones, around nine tenths of them seen just once. This CDR3 has 14 amino acids. V lost 7 bases and J lost 7; bases outside the gene matches: 9. Germline V lookup: CDR1 MNHEY, CDR2 SVGAGI. This sequence originates from a woman at least 80 years old with acute or convalescent COVID-19. Sequencing was done on a sample of peripheral blood. The chain has TRBV6-5 and TRBJ2-2, with TRBD2 identical over 7 bases. Written as DNA, the CDR3 is TGTGCCAGCATGGCGGGGGTAATAAGCGGGGAGCTGTTTTTT. It codes for CASMAGVISGELFF.